These 21 T cell receptor beta chains were sequenced from one sample in a study of CD8+ T cells in alopecia areata. Regarding treatment: oral pan-JAK inhibitor, 5-10 mg twice daily. RNA extraction and reverse transcription yielded cDNA as sequencing template. Only in-frame clones appear in the TCRdb table, and some are missing; sequencing was by immunoSEQ multiplex PCR. The sample gives around 200,000 clones, 50% to 75% of which show up once; around 4.3% is in the top ten. This sample comprised CD4+ T cells sorted from blood, obtained at week 4, from a patient treated with tofacitinib. The receptors shown here come from a human donor with alopecia areata.

The rearrangement joins TRBV28 to TRBJ1-1; D gene unclear. CDR3 size: 12 residues. Trimming took 2 bases from V and 2 from J, leaving 3 bases between them. Germline V gene data show CDR1 as MDHEN and CDR2 as SYDVKM. The CDR3 DNA reads TGTGCCAGCAGTTTACTAAACACTGAAGCTTTCTTT. Amino acid sequence: CASSLLNTEAFF.

The chain joins TRBV7-2 to TRBJ2-5; D may be TRBD1 or TRBD2 (5 bases each). The CDR3 has 13 amino acids. CDR1 and CDR2 from the germline V gene are SGHTA and FQGNSA. Trimming left V 5 bases short and J 3 bases short, with 10 bases between. The CDR3 loop is CASSPGREETQYF. The CDR3 DNA reads as TGTGCCAGCAGCCCGGGACGAGAAGAGACCCAGTACTTC.

The chain is built from TRBV9 and TRBJ2-7; no clear D. The germline V and J ends were trimmed by 2 bases and 3 bases, with 9 bases remaining between them. Germline V gene lookup returns CDR1 SGDLS and CDR2 YYNGEE. This CDR3 region has 13 residues. The DNA of the CDR3 is TGTGCCAGCAGCGTCTTTCCCCGCTACGAGCAGTACTTC. Protein: CASSVFPRYEQYF.

This clone was recorded a few times. The genes are TRBV29-1 and TRBJ1-1; D is ambiguous. V gave up 4 bases and J gave up 5 bases, with 14 bases separating them. Germline assignment: CDR1 SQVTM and CDR2 ANQGSEA. The CDR3 runs 13 residues. The DNA of the CDR3 is TGCAGCGTTGGCACTTTAGGGAGTACTGAAGCTTTCTTT. It translates to CSVGTLGSTEAFF.

This sequence joins TRBV18 and TRBJ2-5; possibly TRBD1 for D (6 bases). V gave up 3 bases and J gave up 0 bases, with 20 bases separating them. The CDR3 totals 18 residues. The germline V gene has CDR1 KGHSH and CDR2 LQKENI. For the CDR3, the DNA is TGTGCCAGCTCACCTACCCCCCTGGCAGGGGCCAACCAAGAGACCCAGTACTTC. The encoded protein is CASSPTPLAGANQETQYF.

Only a few counts were recorded for this clone. The CDR3 reads CSVILSLNTEAFF. In DNA, the CDR3 is TGCAGCGTTATCCTCAGCCTGAACACTGAAGCTTTCTTT. The chain couples TRBV29-1 to TRBJ1-1; D is unclear. The CDR3 runs 13 residues. V was shortened by 5 bases and J by 0 bases, with 10 bases between the two germline ends. Germline loops: CDR1 SQVTM, CDR2 ANQGSEA.

The chain joins TRBV2 to TRBJ2-1; 7 nucleotides agree with TRBD2. The CDR3 loop spans 15 amino acids. The J segment lost 9 bases and the V segment lost 2 bases, leaving 10 bases of the junction unmatched. Germline V gives CDR1 SNHLY, CDR2 FYNNEI. CDR3 bases: TGTGCCAGCAGTGAAATAGGGACTAAAGGCCCTGAGCAGTTCTTC. Translating it yields CASSEIGTKGPEQFF.

This clone showed up just once. The rearrangement links TRBV5-4 to TRBJ2-1; 10 nucleotides align to TRBD2. V lost 0 bases and J lost 3; bases outside the gene matches: 3. CDR3 length: 16 residues. Germline CDR1 and CDR2: SGHNT and YYREEE (reference sequence). The CDR3 reads CASSLERGGYYNEQFF. CDR3 in DNA: TGTGCCAGCAGCTTGGAGCGGGGGGGTTACTACAATGAGCAGTTCTTC. Full variable domain (missing parts from reference TRBV5-4 and TRBJ2-1): ETGVTQSPTHLIKTRGQQVTLRCSSQSGHNTVSWYQQALGQGPQFIFQYYREEENGRGNFPPRFSGLQFPNYSSELNVNALELDDSALYLCASSLERGGYYNEQFFGPGTRLTVL.

This clone has a handful of counts. The rearrangement joins TRBV7-8 to TRBJ2-2; no firm D call. V lost 5 bases, J lost 2 bases, and 9 bases lay in between. The germline V gene encodes CDR1 SGHVS and CDR2 FQNEAQ. This CDR3 contains 14 residues. The DNA for the CDR3 is TGTGCCAGCAGCGCCGGGCCCAACACCGGGGAGCTGTTTTTT. Its protein is CASSAGPNTGELFF.

This chain links TRBV9 with TRBJ2-2, with 12 bases identical to TRBD2. V was clipped by 6 bases and J by 6 bases; unmatched bases: 9. The CDR3 runs 16 residues. In germline, CDR1 is SGDLS, CDR2 YYNGEE. In DNA form, the CDR3 reads TGTGCCAGCACCCCGGGACTAGCGGGTCAGGCCGGGGAGCTGTTTTTT. This translates into CASTPGLAGQAGELFF.

This clone was seen only once. The chain carries TRBV2 and TRBJ1-1; no clear D. Looked up from germline, CDR1 is SNHLY and CDR2 is FYNNEI. The ends were cut back, 6 bases at V and 3 bases at J, with 14 bases in the middle. The CDR3 sequence is 14 residues long. The CDR3 here is CASSAMVGDTEAFF. As DNA, the CDR3 is TGTGCCAGCAGCGCTATGGTGGGCGACACTGAAGCTTTCTTT.

The rearrangement joins TRBV10-3 to TRBJ2-5; 14 bases fit TRBD2. This CDR3 has 17 amino acids. With V trimmed by 6 bases and J by 5 bases, 11 bases remained unmatched. From germline, CDR1 is ENHRY and CDR2 SYGVKD. The CDR3 protein is CAISPLTSGGASETQYF. DNA of the CDR3: TGTGCCATCAGCCCCCTGACTAGCGGGGGGGCCTCGGAGACCCAGTACTTC.

The chain has TRBV29-1 and TRBJ1-2; maybe TRBD1 (6 bases). Trimming stripped 8 bases from V and 4 bases from J, with 14 bases between. Looked up from germline, CDR1 is SQVTM and CDR2 is ANQGSEA. The CDR3 contains 12 residues. CDR3 residues: CSYRVRGYGYTF. The CDR3 DNA follows: TGCAGCTACAGGGTGCGGGGCTATGGCTACACCTTC.

The chain joins TRBV29-1 to TRBJ1-1, with 7 bases aligning to TRBD1. The V gene end was trimmed by 6 bases and the J gene end by 1 base; junction bases not matched to a gene: 8. This CDR3 is 14 amino acids long. Per germline, CDR1 SQVTM and CDR2 ANQGSEA. DNA for the CDR3: TGCAGCGTGATGCGACAGGGAACGAACACTGAAGCTTTCTTT. Translated, it gives CSVMRQGTNTEAFF. Full variable domain (missing parts from reference TRBV29-1 and TRBJ1-1): SAVISQKPSRDICQRGTSLTIQCQVDSQVTMMFWYRQQPGQSLTLIATANQGSEATYESGFVIDKFPISRPNLTFSTLTVSNMSPEDSSIYLCSVMRQGTNTEAFFGQGTRLTVV.

This clone turned up a few times. J is TRBJ1-2 and V is TRBV30, with D unresolved. CDR1 and CDR2 from the germline V gene are GTSNPN and SVGIG (reference sequence). With 0 bases removed from V and 6 bases from J, the gap between germline ends came to 11 bases. The CDR3 extends over 13 amino acids. CDR3 DNA sequence: TGTGCCTGGAGTGTGGTAGGGCTGGATGGCTACACCTTC. The encoded protein is CAWSVVGLDGYTF.

This chain uses TRBV7-9 with TRBJ1-3; tentative D call: TRBD1 (5 bases). CDR3 size: 13 residues. V gave up 7 bases and J gave up 4 bases, with 11 bases separating them. CDR1 and CDR2 (germline): SEHNR, FQNEAQ (reference sequence). CDR3 in amino acids: CASTQRTGNTIYF. In DNA, the CDR3 is TGTGCCAGCACCCAGAGGACAGGAAACACCATATATTTT.

The chain couples TRBV7-9 to TRBJ1-1; D gene ambiguous. CDR1 is SEHNR, CDR2 FQNEAQ, per germline (reference sequence). The CDR3 is made up of 14 amino acids. V lost 4 bases and J lost 1, with 10 bases in between. CDR3 DNA sequence: TGTGCCAGCAGCTCAGTCCCCGGGAACACTGAAGCTTTCTTT. As protein: CASSSVPGNTEAFF.

The chain joins TRBV5-1 to TRBJ2-6, with D possibly matching TRBD2 (6 bases). V lost 4 bases and J lost 0, with 20 bases in between. This CDR3 is built from 19 residues. Germline CDR1 reads SGHRS; CDR2 reads YFSETQ. The CDR3 DNA sequence: TGCGCCAGCAGCCAGTTGGAGGGCTCGTACTTCTCTGGGGCCAACGTCCTGACTTTC. Protein sequence: CASSQLEGSYFSGANVLTF.

Concerning this clone: Distinct nucleotide sequences in the sample also encode this CDR3. The chain has TRBV29-1 and TRBJ1-5; maybe TRBD1 (5 bases). The CDR3 runs to 12 residues. Per the germline V gene, CDR1 is SQVTM and CDR2 is ANQGSEA. With 4 bases removed from V and 2 bases from J, the gap between germline ends came to 6 bases. The chain's CDR3 is CSVGGGNQPQHF. CDR3 sequence (DNA): TGCAGCGTTGGGGGGGGCAATCAGCCCCAGCATTTT.

The gene calls are TRBV30 and TRBJ2-7; D not resolved. The V end lost 2 bases, the J end lost 5 bases, and 13 bases lay between the germline ends. The CDR3 sequence is 13 residues long. CDR1 is GTSNPN and CDR2 is SVGIG in the germline V gene (reference sequence). CDR3 in amino acids: CAWSYITRNEQYF. In DNA, the CDR3 is TGTGCCTGGAGTTATATCACAAGGAACGAGCAGTACTTC. The whole variable domain, remainder taken from reference TRBV30 and TRBJ2-7, is SQTIHQWPATLVQPVGSPLSLECTVEGTSNPNLYWYRQAAGRGLQLLFYSVGIGQISSEVPQNLSASRPQDRQFILSSKKLLLSDSGFYLCAWSYITRNEQYFGPGTRLTVT.

This clone appeared a few times. The rearrangement uses TRBV19 and TRBJ2-5; a possible D gene is TRBD2 (5 bases). CDR3 length equals 13 residues. The germline V and J ends were trimmed by 3 bases and 4 bases, with 9 bases remaining between them. Per germline, CDR1 LNHDA and CDR2 SQIVND (reference sequence). The CDR3 DNA follows: TGTGCCAGTAGTATCCAGCGGAGAGAGACCCAGTACTTC. It codes for CASSIQRRETQYF.